This T cell receptor beta chain was found in a study of T cell responses to AZD1222 COVID-19 vaccine. Whole-study results and caveats: Only after the peak T cell response were repertoires sampled.

Assay used: immunoSEQ multiplex PCR; TCRdb lists only in-frame clones, some missing. Altogether over 95,000 clones are present, approximately 92% being singletons, with the ten largest covering about 12%. Turning to this clone: Its cognate antigen is unknown.

V dropped 8 bases and J dropped 7; count of bases not matched to a gene: 9. Per the germline V gene, CDR1 is SEHNR and CDR2 is FQNEAQ (reference sequence). The CDR3 is 13 residues long. The rearrangement uses TRBV7-9 and TRBJ2-7; TRBD1 matches at 9 bases. This receptor was taken from an adult in good health. Sequenced here: peripheral blood, sampled on day 0 of AZD1222 vaccination. This CDR3 is CASQWTGAREQYF. CDR3 nucleotide sequence: TGTGCCAGCCAGTGGACAGGGGCTAGGGAGCAGTACTTC.